One T cell receptor (beta chain) is described in this entry. The PCR employed 60 Vbeta primers together with 13 Jbeta primers. Profiling relied on immunoSEQ multiplex PCR, and the TCRdb table lists in-frame clones only, not all of them. The sample contains about 130,000 clones, less than 80% of which appear only once. This sample stems from a study of cytomegalovirus exposure and HLA in healthy donors. V was clipped by 9 bases and J by 6 bases, with 14 bases between them. CDR1 is SNHLY, CDR2 FYNNEI, per germline. The CDR3 has 12 amino acids. This sequence joins TRBV2 and TRBJ1-2, with unresolved D. The sequence was collected from a woman between 50 and 59 years old in good health and CMV-seronegative. Input material: PBMCs. The CDR3 region is CARLASGDGYTF. The CDR3 DNA reads TGTGCCAGACTGGCCAGCGGGGATGGCTACACCTTC.